Listed below are T cell receptor beta chains from one sample, sequenced in a study of beta chain features in type 1 diabetes. Only in-frame clones appear in the TCRdb table, and some are missing; sequencing was by immunoSEQ multiplex PCR. The profile covers around 300,000 clones, with around 13% appearing a single time and 6.7% taken by the ten largest. Sequenced material: central memory CD4+ T cells from blood. These receptors were collected from a young man in good health. Each CDR3 is given with its conserved first and last residue. A D gene is named only where the DNA matches it firmly. Rows give clone size only sometimes, using once, few, many, or a class for an expanded clone.

13,TRBJ2-7,-,TRBV5-1,-,CASSLPSNYEQYF,TGCGCCAGCAGCTTACCCTCCAACTACGAGCAGTACTTC
16,TRBJ2-6,-,TRBV9,few,CASSPDIFSGANVLTF,TGTGCCAGCAGCCCAGACATATTCTCTGGGGCCAACGTCCTGACTTTC
18,TRBJ1-2,-,TRBV4-1,few,CASSQDLPTTARNYGYTF,TGCGCCAGCAGCCAAGATTTGCCTACCACAGCCCGTAACTATGGCTACACCTTC
16,TRBJ2-3,TRBD2,TRBV5-4,many,CASSPLGRAKVDTQYF,TGTGCCAGCAGCCCTCTTGGGAGGGCGAAAGTAGATACGCAGTATTTT
16,TRBJ2-3,TRBD2,TRBV5-4,few,CASSPLAGQLADTQYF,TGTGCCAGCAGCCCCCTAGCGGGTCAGTTGGCAGATACGCAGTATTTT
15,TRBJ2-1,TRBD2,TRBV7-2,-,CASSLTSGGIYEQFF,TGTGCCAGCAGCTTAACTAGCGGGGGTATCTATGAGCAGTTCTTC
16,TRBJ2-1,-,TRBV7-3,many,CASSPGGRTGYNEQFF,TGTGCCAGCAGCCCGGGAGGCCGGACAGGGTACAATGAGCAGTTCTTC
16,TRBJ1-4,-,TRBV7-8,-,CASSLRQFTTNEKLFF,TGTGCCAGCAGCTTACGGCAGTTCACAACTAATGAAAAACTGTTTTTT
16,TRBJ2-3,TRBD2,TRBV7-6,few,CASSSPSGTTTDTQYF,TGTGCCAGCAGCTCGCCGAGCGGGACCACCACAGATACGCAGTATTTT
18,TRBJ1-2,TRBD1,TRBV4-3,-,CASSQESTGGATSLGYTF,TGCGCCAGCAGCCAAGAGTCTACAGGGGGCGCGACTAGTCTTGGCTACACCTTC
16,TRBJ2-5,TRBD2,TRBV5-4,few,CASSLDGRASGETQYF,TGTGCCAGCAGCTTGGACGGGAGGGCCTCTGGGGAGACCCAGTACTTC
13,TRBJ1-6,TRBD1,TRBV6-1,few,CANWWTGIRPLHF,TGTGCCAATTGGTGGACAGGGATAAGACCCCTCCACTTT
16,TRBJ1-5,TRBD1,TRBV5-1,few,CASSLEGGQLNQPQHF,TGCGCCAGCAGCTTGGAAGGGGGACAGCTCAATCAGCCCCAGCATTTT
13,TRBJ2-5,-,TRBV30,few,CAWSGGLQETQYF,TGTGCCTGGAGCGGCGGGCTGCAAGAGACCCAGTACTTC
12,TRBJ2-7,TRBD1,TRBV28,-,CASGTGGNEQYF,TGTGCCAGTGGTACAGGGGGAAACGAGCAGTACTTC
15,TRBJ1-6,-,TRBV5-4,-,CASSLQAGFNSPLHF,TGTGCCAGCAGCTTACAGGCAGGCTTCAATTCACCCCTCCACTTT
13,TRBJ2-5,-,TRBV2,-,CASSVRPPGAQYF,TGTGCCAGCAGTGTCCGACCGCCCGGGGCCCAGTACTTC
14,TRBJ1-2,TRBD1,TRBV7-9,-,CASSLFGGGNDYTF,TGTGCCAGCAGCTTATTTGGAGGGGGCAATGACTACACCTTC